The 17 T cell receptor beta chains below were found in one sample sequenced in a study of shared clonotypes between healthy human individuals. Clones were sequenced by immunoSEQ multiplex PCR, and TCRdb holds only the in-frame ones, with some missing. In the table there are 2 million to 2.5 million clones, 95% of which are singletons. The sample taken for sequencing was naive CD4+ T cells sorted from blood. Subset reported: CD45RA+ positively selected. The source of these receptors is a man aged 18 to 30 in good health.

Details on this clone: Other nucleotide sequences in the sample specify the same CDR3. The chain uses TRBV7-9 and TRBJ2-1; D uncertain. The length of the CDR3 is 12 residues. Germline CDR1 and CDR2: SEHNR and FQNEAQ (reference sequence). The V end was cut by 5 bases, the J end by 6 bases, with 8 bases between. The CDR3 DNA reads TGTGCCAGCAGCCCACCCGGCAATGAGCAGTTCTTC. Translating gives CASSPPGNEQFF.

As concerns this clone: This sample includes further DNA sequences coding for the same CDR3. This chain links TRBV5-4 with TRBJ1-6, with TRBD1 as a possible D gene (5 bases). Germline V gene sequence: CDR1 SGHNT, CDR2 YYREEE (reference sequence). This CDR3 is built from 15 residues. Trimming stripped 1 base from V and 5 bases from J, with 10 bases between. In DNA, the CDR3 is TGTGCCAGCAGCTTGAGACAAGGGGATAATTCACCCCTCCACTTT. Amino acid sequence: CASSLRQGDNSPLHF.

The chain combines TRBV5-1 with TRBJ1-4, with a tentative D call TRBD1 (6 bases). The CDR3 is 15 residues long. Germline-derived CDR1 and CDR2 are SGHRS and YFSETQ. Trimming stripped 3 bases from V and 5 bases from J, with 14 bases between. CDR3 residues: CASSSSTGTNEKLFF. The DNA for the CDR3 is TGCGCCAGCAGCTCCTCCACAGGGACCAATGAAAAACTGTTTTTT. The variable domain in full, completed from reference TRBV5-1 and TRBJ1-4, reads KAGVTQTPRYLIKTRGQQVTLSCSPISGHRSVSWYQQTPGQGLQFLFEYFSETQRNKGNFPGRFSGRQFSNSRSEMNVSTLELGDSALYLCASSSSTGTNEKLFFGSGTQLSVL.

Note on this clone: Other nucleotide sequences in the sample specify the same CDR3. V is TRBV5-1 and J is TRBJ1-4; no clear D. Germline lookup yields CDR1 SGHRS and CDR2 YFSETQ. V was trimmed by 0 bases and J by 8 bases, leaving 8 bases between them. The CDR3 length is 13 residues. The DNA of the CDR3 is TGCGCCAGCAGCTTGGGCCTAGGGGAAAAACTGTTTTTT. It encodes CASSLGLGEKLFF.

The chain joins TRBV5-1 to TRBJ2-1, with 11 bases matching TRBD2. The V and J ends lost 5 bases and 0 bases, in that order; junction bases with no gene match: 1. CDR3 length: 15 amino acids. Germline loops: CDR1 SGHRS, CDR2 YFSETQ. CDR3 residues: CASRTSGNSYNEQFF. The CDR3 DNA reads as TGCGCCAGCAGGACTAGCGGGAACTCCTACAATGAGCAGTTCTTC. The full variable domain, its missing parts supplied by reference TRBV5-1 and TRBJ2-1, is KAGVTQTPRYLIKTRGQQVTLSCSPISGHRSVSWYQQTPGQGLQFLFEYFSETQRNKGNFPGRFSGRQFSNSRSEMNVSTLELGDSALYLCASRTSGNSYNEQFFGPGTRLTVL.

A remark on this clone: The sample contains more than one DNA sequence encoding this CDR3. The chain links TRBV7-2 to TRBJ2-5; 11 positions match TRBD1. CDR1 and CDR2 from the germline V gene are SGHTA and FQGNSA. The CDR3 contains 14 residues. V lost 5 bases, J lost 4 bases, and 3 bases stayed unmatched. CDR3 sequence reads: CASSPGTGGETQYF. CDR3 nucleotide sequence: TGTGCCAGCAGCCCCGGGACAGGGGGAGAGACCCAGTACTTC. Together with reference TRBV7-2 and TRBJ2-5, the CDR3 gives the full variable domain: GAGVSQSPSNKVTEKGKDVELRCDPISGHTALYWYRQSLGQGLEFLIYFQGNSAPDKSGLPSDRFSAERTGGSVSTLTIQRTQQEDSAVYLCASSPGTGGETQYFGPGTRLLVL.

The J gene is TRBJ2-3, the V gene TRBV4-3; TRBD2 might be the D (6 bases). V shed 1 base and J shed 1 base, with 15 bases lying between them. CDR1 is LGHNA and CDR2 is YSLEER in the germline V gene. The CDR3 length is 17 residues. CDR3 bases: TGCGCCAGCAGCCAAGCAATTAGCGGAGGGGGCACAGATACGCAGTATTTT. Translated, it gives CASSQAISGGGTDTQYF.

The rearrangement joins TRBV28 to TRBJ1-1; maybe TRBD1 (6 bases). In germline, CDR1 is MDHEN, CDR2 SYDVKM. V was pared by 2 bases and J by 1 base, with 11 bases between. This CDR3 comprises 15 residues. The CDR3 nucleotides are TGTGCCAGCAGTTTAGGGGGCAGGGCGAACACTGAAGCTTTCTTT. Translating it yields CASSLGGRANTEAFF. Drawing the rest from reference TRBV28 and TRBJ1-1, the complete variable domain is DVKVTQSSRYLVKRTGEKVFLECVQDMDHENMFWYRQDPGLGLRLIYFSYDVKMKEKGDIPEGYSVSREKKERFSLILESASTNQTSMYLCASSLGGRANTEAFFGQGTRLTVV.

The rearrangement joins TRBV28 to TRBJ1-2; 9 bases fit TRBD1. This CDR3 is 15 amino acids long. Germline V CDR1 and CDR2: MDHEN, SYDVKM. V was pared by 6 bases and J by 5 bases, with 10 bases of the junction left unmatched. Written as DNA, the CDR3 is TGTGCCAGCAGAGCCCCGGGACAGGGCGAATATGGCTACACCTTC. Protein sequence: CASRAPGQGEYGYTF.

V usage is TRBV30 and J usage is TRBJ2-1; 11 bases align to TRBD2. The germline CDR1 and CDR2 sequences are GTSNPN and SVGIG (reference sequence). The CDR3 runs to 16 residues. J gave up 2 bases and V 1 base, and 4 bases lay outside the gene matches. DNA for the CDR3: TGTGCCTGGAGTGGTCCGACTAGCGGGGCCTACAATGAGCAGTTCTTC. Translated: CAWSGPTSGAYNEQFF.

V usage is TRBV7-2 and J usage is TRBJ1-4, with D unresolved. Trimming stripped 0 bases from V and 3 bases from J, with 8 bases between. This CDR3 contains 15 residues. CDR1 SGHTA and CDR2 FQGNSA come from the germline V gene. This chain's CDR3 is CASSLALAANEKLFF. The CDR3 coding sequence is TGTGCCAGCAGCTTAGCCCTCGCCGCTAATGAAAAACTGTTTTTT.

This chain uses TRBV2 with TRBJ2-5; D not resolved. V lost 6 bases and J lost 8, with 13 bases in between. The CDR3 spans 12 residues. Germline CDR1 reads SNHLY; CDR2 reads FYNNEI. CDR3 bases: TGTGCCAGCAGGGGGATTTCGGAAACCCAGTACTTC. This gives the protein CASRGISETQYF.

This clone occurred once. This chain connects TRBV6-6 to TRBJ1-2; TRBD1 agrees at 7 bases. From germline, CDR1 is MNHNY and CDR2 SVGAGI (reference sequence). The CDR3 has 13 residues. The trim removed 6 bases at V and 7 bases at J, leaving 8 bases unmatched. Written as DNA, the CDR3 is TGTGCCAGCAGCGACAGGGAGATTAGTGGCTACACCTTC. It encodes CASSDREISGYTF.

The chain has TRBV18 and TRBJ2-2; D is unclear. The germline CDR1 and CDR2 sequences are KGHSH and LQKENI. Trimming took 3 bases from V and 3 from J, leaving 5 bases between them. The CDR3 length is 13 residues. The CDR3 sequence is CASSPPYTGELFF. The CDR3 nucleotides read TGTGCCAGCTCACCCCCATACACCGGGGAGCTGTTTTTT.

The V and J genes are TRBV30 and TRBJ2-7; 14 bases are shared with TRBD2. This CDR3 is built from 14 residues. Germline V CDR1 and CDR2: GTSNPN, SVGIG (reference sequence). V lost 3 bases to trimming and J lost 5 bases; unmatched junction nucleotides: 3. DNA of the CDR3: TGTGCCTGGAGGGGACTAGCGGGAGCTGACGAGCAGTACTTC. It specifies CAWRGLAGADEQYF.

The chain links TRBV6-5 to TRBJ2-7; 8 nucleotides align to TRBD1. CDR1 MNHEY and CDR2 SVGAGI come from the germline V gene. V gave up 6 bases and J gave up 4 bases; unmatched junction bases: 8. This CDR3 has 14 amino acids. The CDR3 bases are TGTGCCAGCAGAAAGACAGGGGTCCCGTACGAGCAGTACTTC. Its translation is CASRKTGVPYEQYF.

This chain connects TRBV6-6 to TRBJ1-2; TRBD1 aligns across 7 bases. J gave up 2 bases and V 6 bases, and 3 bases lay outside the gene matches. The CDR3 contains 13 residues. The germline V gene has CDR1 MNHNY and CDR2 SVGAGI (reference sequence). CDR3 region: CASSDRVNYGYTF. The CDR3, as DNA: TGTGCCAGCAGCGACAGGGTGAACTATGGCTACACCTTC.